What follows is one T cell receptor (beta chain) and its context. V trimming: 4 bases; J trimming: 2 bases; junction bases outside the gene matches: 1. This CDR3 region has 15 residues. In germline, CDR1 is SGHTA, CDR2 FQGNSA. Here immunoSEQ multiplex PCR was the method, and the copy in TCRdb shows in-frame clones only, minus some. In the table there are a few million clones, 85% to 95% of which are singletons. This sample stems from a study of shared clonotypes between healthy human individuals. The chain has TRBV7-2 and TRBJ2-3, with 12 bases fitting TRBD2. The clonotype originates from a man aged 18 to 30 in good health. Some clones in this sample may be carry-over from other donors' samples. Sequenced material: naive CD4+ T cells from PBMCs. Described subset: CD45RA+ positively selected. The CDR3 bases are TGTGCCAGCAGCTCTAGCGGGAGGGTCACAGATACGCAGTATTTT. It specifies CASSSSGRVTDTQYF.